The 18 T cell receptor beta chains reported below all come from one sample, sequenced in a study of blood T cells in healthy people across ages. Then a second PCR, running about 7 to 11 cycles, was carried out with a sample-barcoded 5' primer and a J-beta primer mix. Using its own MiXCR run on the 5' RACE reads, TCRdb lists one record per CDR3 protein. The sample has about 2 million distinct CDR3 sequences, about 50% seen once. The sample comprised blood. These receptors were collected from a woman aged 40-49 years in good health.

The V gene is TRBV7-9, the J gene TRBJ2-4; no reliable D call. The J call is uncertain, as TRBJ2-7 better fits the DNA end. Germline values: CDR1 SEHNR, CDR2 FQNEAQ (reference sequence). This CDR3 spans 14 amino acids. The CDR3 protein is CASSGYGTSYEQYF. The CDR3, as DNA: TGTGCCAGCAGCGGGTATGGTACCTCCTACGAGCAGTACTTC.

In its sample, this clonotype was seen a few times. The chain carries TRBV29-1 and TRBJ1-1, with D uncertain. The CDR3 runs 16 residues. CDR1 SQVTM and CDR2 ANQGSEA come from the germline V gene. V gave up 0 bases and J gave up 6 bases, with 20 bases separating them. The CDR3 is CSVEETRIGIGPEAFF. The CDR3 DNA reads TGCAGCGTTGAAGAGACTCGAATCGGAATAGGGCCTGAAGCTTTCTTT.

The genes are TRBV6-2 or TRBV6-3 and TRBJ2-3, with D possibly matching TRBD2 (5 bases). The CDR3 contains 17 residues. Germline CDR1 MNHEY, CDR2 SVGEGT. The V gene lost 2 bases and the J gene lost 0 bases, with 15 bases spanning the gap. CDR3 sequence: CASSYDRLRTSTDTQYF. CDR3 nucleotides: TGTGCCAGCAGTTACGATCGACTTAGGACTAGCACAGATACGCAGTATTTT.

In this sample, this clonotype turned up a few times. Here the CDR3 DNA reads TGTGCCAGCAGTTACTCGCCGGAGGGACGGCGTGAGCAGTTCTTC. This encodes CASSYSPEGRREQFF. V usage is TRBV6-5 and J usage is TRBJ2-1; TRBD2 might be the D (6 bases). The CDR3 runs to 15 residues. Germline CDR1 is MNHEY and CDR2 is SVGAGI. With 0 bases removed from V and 9 bases from J, the gap between germline ends came to 15 bases.

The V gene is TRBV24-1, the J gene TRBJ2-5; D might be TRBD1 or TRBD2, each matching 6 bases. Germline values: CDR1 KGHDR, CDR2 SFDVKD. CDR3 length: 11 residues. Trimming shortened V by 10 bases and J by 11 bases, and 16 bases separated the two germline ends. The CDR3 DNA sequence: TGTGCCACACAGGGAATTCGGGGGCAGTACTTC. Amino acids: CATQGIRGQYF.

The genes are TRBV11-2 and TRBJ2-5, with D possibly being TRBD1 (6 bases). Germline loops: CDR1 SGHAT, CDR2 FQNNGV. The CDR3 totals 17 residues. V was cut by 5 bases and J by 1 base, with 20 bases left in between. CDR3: CASSHPKDRQTQETQYF. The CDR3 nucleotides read TGTGCCAGCAGCCACCCGAAAGACAGGCAGACCCAAGAGACCCAGTACTTC.

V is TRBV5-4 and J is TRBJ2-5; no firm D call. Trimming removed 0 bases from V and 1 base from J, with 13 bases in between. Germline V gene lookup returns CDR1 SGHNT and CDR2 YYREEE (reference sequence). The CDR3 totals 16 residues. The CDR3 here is CASSLVTGLGQETQYF. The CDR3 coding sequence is TGTGCCAGCAGCTTGGTAACCGGATTAGGCCAAGAGACCCAGTACTTC. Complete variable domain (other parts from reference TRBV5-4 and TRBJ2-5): ETGVTQSPTHLIKTRGQQVTLRCSSQSGHNTVSWYQQALGQGPQFIFQYYREEENGRGNFPPRFSGLQFPNYSSELNVNALELDDSALYLCASSLVTGLGQETQYFGPGTRLLVL.

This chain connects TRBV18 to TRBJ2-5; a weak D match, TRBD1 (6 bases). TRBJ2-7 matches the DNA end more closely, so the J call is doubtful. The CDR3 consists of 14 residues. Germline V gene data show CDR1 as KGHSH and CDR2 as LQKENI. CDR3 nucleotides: TGTGCCAGCTCAACAAAGGGGGACCAAAGCGAGCAGTACTTC. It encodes CASSTKGDQSEQYF.

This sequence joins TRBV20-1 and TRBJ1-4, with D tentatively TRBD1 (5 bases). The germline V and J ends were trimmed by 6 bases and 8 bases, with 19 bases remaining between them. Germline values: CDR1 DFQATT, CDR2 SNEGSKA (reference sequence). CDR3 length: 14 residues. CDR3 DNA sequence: TGCAGTGCCTTTGGGACGGCCCGGGTGGAAAAACTGTTTTTT. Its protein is CSAFGTARVEKLFF.

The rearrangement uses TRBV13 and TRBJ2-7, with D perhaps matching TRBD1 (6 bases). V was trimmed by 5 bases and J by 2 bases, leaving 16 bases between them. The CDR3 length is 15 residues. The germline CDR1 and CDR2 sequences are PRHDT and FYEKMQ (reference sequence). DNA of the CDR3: TGTGCCAGCAGCGAACAGGGACGAGGGCCCTACGAGCAGTACTTC. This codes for CASSEQGRGPYEQYF.

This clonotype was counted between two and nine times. In DNA form, the CDR3 reads TGCGCCAGCAGCCAAGATGGGGGGTTGCAGACCCAGTACTTC. It translates to CASSQDGGLQTQYF. This chain uses TRBV4-3 with TRBJ2-5; D may be TRBD2 (6 bases). CDR1 LGHNA and CDR2 YSLEER come from the germline V gene. The CDR3 length is 14 residues. V was cut by 0 bases and J by 6 bases, with 11 bases left in between.

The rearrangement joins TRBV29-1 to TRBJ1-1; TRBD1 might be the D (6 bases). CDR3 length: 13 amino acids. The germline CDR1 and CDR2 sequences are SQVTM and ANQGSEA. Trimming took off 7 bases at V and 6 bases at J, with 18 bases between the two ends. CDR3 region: CSAHRDEISEAFF. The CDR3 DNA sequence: TGCAGCGCCCACAGGGACGAGATCTCTGAAGCTTTCTTT.

The CDR3 spells CASSPGGLAGSYNEQFF. CDR3 in DNA: TGTGCCAGCAGCCCTGGGGGGCTAGCGGGTTCCTACAATGAGCAGTTCTTC. This chain joins TRBV11-2 and TRBJ2-1; 8 bases line up with TRBD2. The trim removed 5 bases at V and 1 base at J, leaving 10 bases unmatched. This CDR3 contains 17 residues. CDR1 is SGHAT and CDR2 is FQNNGV in the germline V gene.

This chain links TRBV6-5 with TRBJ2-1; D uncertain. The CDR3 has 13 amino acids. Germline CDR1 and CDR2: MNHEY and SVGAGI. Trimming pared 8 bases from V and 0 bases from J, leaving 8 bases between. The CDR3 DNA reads TGTGCCAGCTTCGGAAGCTCCTACAATGAGCAGTTCTTC. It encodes CASFGSSYNEQFF.

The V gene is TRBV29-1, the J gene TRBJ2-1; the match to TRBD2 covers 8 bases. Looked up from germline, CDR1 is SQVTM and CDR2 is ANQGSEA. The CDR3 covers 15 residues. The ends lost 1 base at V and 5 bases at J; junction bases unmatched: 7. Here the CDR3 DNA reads TGCAGCGTTGAAGGGAGTACTAGCGGCAACAATGAGCAGTTCTTC. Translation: CSVEGSTSGNNEQFF.

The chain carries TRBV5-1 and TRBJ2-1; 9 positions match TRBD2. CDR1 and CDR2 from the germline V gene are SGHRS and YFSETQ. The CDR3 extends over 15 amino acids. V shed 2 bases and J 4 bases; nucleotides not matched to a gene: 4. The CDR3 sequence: CASSFAGGRYNEQFF. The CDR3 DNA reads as TGCGCCAGCAGCTTCGCGGGGGGGCGGTACAATGAGCAGTTCTTC. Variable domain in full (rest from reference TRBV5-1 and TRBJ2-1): KAGVTQTPRYLIKTRGQQVTLSCSPISGHRSVSWYQQTPGQGLQFLFEYFSETQRNKGNFPGRFSGRQFSNSRSEMNVSTLELGDSALYLCASSFAGGRYNEQFFGPGTRLTVL.

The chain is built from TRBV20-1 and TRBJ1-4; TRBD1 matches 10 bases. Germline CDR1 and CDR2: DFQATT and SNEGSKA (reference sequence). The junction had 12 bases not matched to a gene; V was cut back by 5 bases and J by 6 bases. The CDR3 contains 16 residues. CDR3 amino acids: CSALDRGRFEDEKLFF. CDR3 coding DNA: TGCAGTGCTCTTGACAGGGGGCGGTTCGAGGATGAAAAACTGTTTTTT.

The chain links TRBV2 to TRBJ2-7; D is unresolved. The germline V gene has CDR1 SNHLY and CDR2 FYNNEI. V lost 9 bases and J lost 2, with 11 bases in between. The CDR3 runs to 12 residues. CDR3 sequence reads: CARLDSTYEQYF. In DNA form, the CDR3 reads TGTGCCAGGCTAGATTCCACCTACGAGCAGTACTTC. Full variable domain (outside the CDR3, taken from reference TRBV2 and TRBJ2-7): EPEVTQTPSHQVTQMGQEVILRCVPISNHLYFYWYRQILGQKVEFLVSFYNNEISEKSEIFDDQFSVERPDGSNFTLKIRSTKLEDSAMYFCARLDSTYEQYFGPGTRLTVT.